The 10 T cell receptor beta chains in this list originate from one sample, sequenced in a study. TCRdb reprocessed the RT-PCR reads with MiXCR, giving one entry per CDR3 protein. The sample has around 700,000 distinct CDR3 sequences; approximately 14% are singletons. The sequenced sample consisted of memory CD4+ T cells from blood. The source is a female donor in good health, serving as a healthy control.

This clonotype was seen more than once but under ten times. This chain's CDR3 is CASSPRTGEGTDTQYF. CDR3 DNA: TGTGCCAGCTCACCGCGGACAGGGGAGGGGACAGATACGCAGTATTTT. This chain joins TRBV18 and TRBJ2-3, with 9 positions matching TRBD1. V lost 3 bases to trimming and J lost 3 bases; unmatched junction nucleotides: 7. This CDR3 is 16 amino acids long. CDR1 and CDR2 from the germline V gene are KGHSH and LQKENI.

V is TRBV6-1 and J is TRBJ1-6; no clear D gene. This CDR3 comprises 13 residues. V was trimmed by 1 base and J by 10 bases, leaving 8 bases between them. The germline gives CDR1 MNHNS, CDR2 SASEGT. The CDR3 here is CASSEGEVSPLHF. The DNA of the CDR3 is TGTGCCAGCAGTGAAGGGGAGGTATCACCCCTCCACTTT.

The rearrangement uses TRBV6-5 and TRBJ1-4, with D tentatively TRBD1 (5 bases). V lost 4 bases and J lost 2, with 11 bases in between. There are 15 residues in the CDR3. Germline loops: CDR1 MNHEY, CDR2 SVGAGI. The CDR3 loop reads CASSFNRWTNEKLFF. DNA of the CDR3: TGTGCCAGCAGTTTCAACAGGTGGACTAATGAAAAACTGTTTTTT.

The chain couples TRBV6-5 to TRBJ2-7, with D uncertain. V was cut by 7 bases and J by 2 bases, with 12 bases left in between. CDR1 and CDR2 from the germline V gene are MNHEY and SVGAGI. The CDR3 sequence is 13 residues long. DNA of the CDR3: TGTGCCAGCATCTCGCCGGGCGCCTACGAGCAGTACTTC. This translates into CASISPGAYEQYF.

This sequence joins TRBV25-1 and TRBJ1-4; 7 bases match TRBD1. Germline V gene data show CDR1 as MGHDK and CDR2 as SYGVNS. Trimming took 4 bases from V and 6 from J; bases not matched to a gene: 5. The CDR3 extends over 14 amino acids. The DNA of the CDR3 is TGTGCCAGCAGTGCAGGGGGGCGCGATGAAAAACTGTTTTTT. This encodes CASSAGGRDEKLFF.

This clonotype appeared a few times. V and J are TRBV24-1 and TRBJ1-5; possible D gene TRBD1, 5 bases. Trimming cost V 5 bases and J 4 bases, with 8 bases left between them. The germline V gene encodes CDR1 KGHDR and CDR2 SFDVKD. The CDR3 spans 13 residues. The DNA of the CDR3 is TGTGCCACCAGTGGTCAGGGAAATCAGCCCCAGCATTTT. Its protein product is CATSGQGNQPQHF.

The J gene is TRBJ1-5, the V gene TRBV28; 9 positions agree with TRBD1. V was pared by 5 bases and J by 7 bases, with 12 bases of the junction left unmatched. This CDR3 has 16 amino acids. Germline V lookup: CDR1 MDHEN, CDR2 SYDVKM. CDR3 protein: CASSPQPGQGNQPQHF. Written as DNA, the CDR3 is TGTGCCAGCAGTCCTCAGCCGGGACAGGGTAACCAGCCCCAGCATTTT.

DNA of the CDR3: TGTGCCAGCAGCCAAACAGGGATAGCTAACTATGGCTACACCTTC. It translates to CASSQTGIANYGYTF. The chain links TRBV28 to TRBJ1-2, with a tentative D call TRBD1 (6 bases). Looked up from germline, CDR1 is MDHEN and CDR2 is SYDVKM. The germline V and J ends were trimmed by 6 bases and 0 bases, with 14 bases remaining between them. The CDR3 is 15 residues long.

This clonotype was seen many times. The V call is TRBV6-2 or TRBV6-3, the J call TRBJ2-3; D gene ambiguous. Trimming took off 5 bases at V and 6 bases at J, with 9 bases between the two ends. The CDR3 is 12 residues long. Germline V gene sequence: CDR1 MNHEY, CDR2 SVGEGT. CDR3 DNA sequence: TGTGCCAGCAGTCCAGTCATGGATACGCAGTATTTT. Translating it yields CASSPVMDTQYF.

This clonotype was found a few times. The chain joins TRBV10-3 to TRBJ1-1, with 8 bases aligning to TRBD1. This CDR3 is 14 amino acids long. Germline-derived CDR1 and CDR2 are ENHRY and SYGVKD. After removal of 10 bases from V and 6 bases from J, the junction contained 13 bases not matched to a gene. The CDR3 DNA is TGTGCCACCCTGTTGGAACAGGGGGTCTCTGAAGCTTTCTTT. Translation gives CATLLEQGVSEAFF.